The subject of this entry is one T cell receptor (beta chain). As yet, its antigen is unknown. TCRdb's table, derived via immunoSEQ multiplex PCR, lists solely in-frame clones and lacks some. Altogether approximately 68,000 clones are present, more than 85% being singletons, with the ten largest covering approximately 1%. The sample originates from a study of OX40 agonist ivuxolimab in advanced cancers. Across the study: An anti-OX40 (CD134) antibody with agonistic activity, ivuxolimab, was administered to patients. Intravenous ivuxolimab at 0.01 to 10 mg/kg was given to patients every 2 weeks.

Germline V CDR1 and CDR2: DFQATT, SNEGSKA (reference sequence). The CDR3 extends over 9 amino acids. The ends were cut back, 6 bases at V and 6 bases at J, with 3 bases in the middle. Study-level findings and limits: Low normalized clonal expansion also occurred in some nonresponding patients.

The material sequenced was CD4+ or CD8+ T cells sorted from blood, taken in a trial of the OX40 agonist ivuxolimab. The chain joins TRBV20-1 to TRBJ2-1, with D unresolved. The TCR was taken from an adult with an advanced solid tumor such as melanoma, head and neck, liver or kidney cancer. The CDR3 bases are TGCAGTGCAGGCAATGAGCAGTTCTTC. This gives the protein CSAGNEQFF.